What follows describes a single TCR beta chain. Its antigen is still unknown. V gave up 3 bases and J gave up 5 bases, with 14 bases separating them. The germline V gene encodes CDR1 DFQATT and CDR2 SNEGSKA (reference sequence). The CDR3 has 14 residues. Assay used: immunoSEQ multiplex PCR; TCRdb lists only in-frame clones, some missing. The table has tens of thousands of clones, 85% to 90% seen once; the top ten hold roughly 10%. The sample comes from a study of T cell responses to AZD1222 COVID-19 vaccine. Study outcomes and limitations: Nearly half of spike-specific TCRs reportedly target variant regions that are unmutated in the B.1.351 and B.1.1.7 variants. A mostly white British donor set with more females was recruited, and clonal diversity was possibly underestimated.

The sequenced sample was peripheral blood, obtained on day 0 of AZD1222 vaccination. This rearrangement joins TRBV20-1 to TRBJ1-5; maybe TRBD1 (5 bases). This receptor was obtained from an adult in good health. CDR3 region: CSASSRDKDQPQHF. The CDR3 nucleotides are TGCAGTGCTAGTTCCAGGGATAAGGATCAGCCCCAGCATTTT.